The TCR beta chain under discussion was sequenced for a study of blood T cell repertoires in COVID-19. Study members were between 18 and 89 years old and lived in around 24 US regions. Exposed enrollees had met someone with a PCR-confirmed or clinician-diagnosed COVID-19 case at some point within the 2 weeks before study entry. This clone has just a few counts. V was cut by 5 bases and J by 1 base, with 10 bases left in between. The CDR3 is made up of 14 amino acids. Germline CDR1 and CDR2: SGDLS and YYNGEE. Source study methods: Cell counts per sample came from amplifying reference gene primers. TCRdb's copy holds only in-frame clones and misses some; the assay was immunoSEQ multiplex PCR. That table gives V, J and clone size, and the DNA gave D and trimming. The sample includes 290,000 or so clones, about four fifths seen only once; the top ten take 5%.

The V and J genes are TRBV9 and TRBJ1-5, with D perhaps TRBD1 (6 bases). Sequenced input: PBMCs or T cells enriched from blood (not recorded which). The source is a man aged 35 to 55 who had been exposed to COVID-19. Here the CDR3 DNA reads TGTGCCAGCAGTACGACAGGAAGCAATCAGCCCCAGCATTTT. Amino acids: CASSTTGSNQPQHF.